The 2 T cell receptor beta chains listed next were all sequenced from one sample in a study of CD8+ T cells in alopecia areata. The treatment denotes: oral pan-JAK inhibitor, 5-10 mg twice daily. cDNA prepared by RNA extraction and subsequent reverse transcription served as the template for sequencing. Only in-frame clones appear in the TCRdb table, and some are missing; sequencing was by immunoSEQ multiplex PCR. This table has roughly 250,000 clones, 60% appearing once. Material: CD4+ T cells sorted from blood, obtained at approximately week 52, from a patient treated with tofacitinib. All receptors derive from a human donor with alopecia areata.

The genes are TRBV30 and TRBJ2-2, with 9 bases that match TRBD1. This CDR3 region has 15 residues. Germline V gene data show CDR1 as GTSNPN and CDR2 as SVGIG (reference sequence). Losses at the gene ends were 3 bases for V and 0 bases for J; bases not matched to a gene: 2. This CDR3 is CAWSTGGANTGELFF. CDR3 sequence (DNA): TGTGCCTGGAGCACAGGGGGCGCGAACACCGGGGAGCTGTTTTTT. Full variable domain (remainder filled in from reference TRBV30 and TRBJ2-2): SQTIHQWPATLVQPVGSPLSLECTVEGTSNPNLYWYRQAAGRGLQLLFYSVGIGQISSEVPQNLSASRPQDRQFILSSKKLLLSDSGFYLCAWSTGGANTGELFFGEGSRLTVL.

V gene TRBV5-4 combines with J gene TRBJ2-7, with 11 bases matching TRBD2. Germline V lookup: CDR1 SGHNT, CDR2 YYREEE (reference sequence). The V segment lost 4 bases and the J segment 2 bases; nucleotides outside the gene matches: 11. The CDR3 spans 17 residues. Here the CDR3 reads CASSNVGLAGGPYEQYF. In DNA, the CDR3 is TGTGCCAGCAGCAATGTCGGGCTAGCGGGGGGACCCTACGAGCAGTACTTC.